Detailed here is one TCR beta chain. This clonotype has ten or more counts. Its recognized antigen is unknown. No per-base quality is available; no much larger clone lies one base away. This sample is part of a study of T cells in Graves' hyperthyroidism and ophthalmopathy (dated by TCRdb to between 2019 and 2020). General notes on the study: Peripheral blood was sampled at the time of initial diagnosis, prior to any treatment. To identify distinguishing TCR V-J signatures, a discovery cohort of 100 or so patients was used, comprising 43 with Graves' ophthalmopathy and approximately 58 with stable Graves' hyperthyroidism. Whether ophthalmopathy could be predicted prospectively was tested in an independent validation cohort made up of roughly 19 hyperthyroidism patients plus 17 patients who later progressed to ophthalmopathy. The roughly 91 discovery patients were randomly divided into training and test sets at a 7:3 ratio. The study also compared thyroid tissue and blood T-cell repertoires from roughly six Graves' hyperthyroidism patients. After blood sampling, hyperthyroidism patients were treated with methimazole at a starting dose of 30 mg daily, and ophthalmopathy patients were treated with high-dose intravenous methylprednisolone. According to the paper, TCR Vbeta CDR3 sequencing was carried out on around 140 peripheral blood samples, which came from fewer than 50 ophthalmopathy, under 85 hyperthyroidism and around 17 progressor patients.

Germline trimming: 5 bases from V, 2 bases from J; junction bases outside gene matches: 5. The CDR3 covers 14 residues, taking in both the cysteine and the phenylalanine. The entry retains the CDR3 DNA only, 42 bases that are in frame from base 1. Study-wide conclusions, independent of this receptor: Sample size was not statistically predetermined, and investigators were not blinded to group allocation. In validation, progression to ophthalmopathy was predicted by the model with 70.59% sensitivity and roughly 72% specificity, a median of approximately 6.5 months before onset. A 13 V-J signature model separated ophthalmopathy from stable hyperthyroidism, with 87.88% sensitivity and approximately 81% specificity in cross-validation and 80%/75% in testing. Most expanded thyroid clonotypes (frequency above 0.001) were also detected in blood, suggesting blood repertoires may reflect thyroid immune responses.

Stable Graves' hyperthyroidism was defined as no progression to ophthalmopathy during 18 months of follow-up. Hyperthyroidism patients were newly diagnosed, with disease duration under 2 months, and aged 18 to 65 years. Any patient with an uncontrolled infection, another autoimmune disease, pregnancy or lactation was excluded. Clinical symptoms, serum thyroxine and TRAb, thyroid ultrasound, and orbital computed tomography formed the basis for the diagnoses. Ficoll-Paque density gradient centrifugation was used to isolate PBMCs from 8.5 to 10 ml of fresh peripheral blood. Total RNA was extracted with Trizol reagent, and quality was checked on an Agilent 2100 Bioanalyzer. The TCR beta CDR3 regions were amplified from RNA transcripts. For the first round of RT-PCR on the TCR CDR3, the HTBI primer set was used together with the Qiagen OneStep RT-PCR kit. The libraries were constructed in a second round of multiplex PCR and then size-selected and purified. The libraries were sequenced on an Illumina HiSeq2000 using paired-end 100 bp reads. The authors processed their data as follows. SOAPnuke was used to process the raw data, removing reads that contained adapters or uncalled bases, had a mean Phred below 15, or lacked an exact match to the constant primer or identifier. High-quality paired reads were merged with COPE v1.2.5, and unique nucleotide sequences were defined as clonotypes. Clonotypes were aligned to IMGT TRBV, TRBD and TRBJ reference segments using MiTCR v1.1. The analysis included only V-J combinations with a frequency above 0.0001, which together covered around 99% of the repertoires. The TCS score was defined as the ratio of F50 (clonal expansion) to E x V (chaos), calculated using BLOSUM62-based TCRdist between CDR3 peptides within each V-J. Welch's t-statistics and random forest reduced fewer than 550 V-J features to 10 to 15, which were used in a naive Bayes classifier (R e1071). Starting from the raw public reads, TCRdb applied fastp trimming at Q25, assembled clones with MiXCR and retained in-frame beta chains. CDR3 protein sequences are deduplicated, and each keeps its most common genes and DNA. The V and J calls were not made by the authors but by TCRdb's processing. The sample includes 380,000 or so distinct CDR3 sequences, with about 18% observed a single time. Of the sample, roughly 3.5% is held by the ten largest clones.

The material sequenced was blood. This chain joins TRBV12-3 or TRBV12-4 to TRBJ1-2; 7 middle bases align to TRBD1. This clonotype originated in a woman under 30 with Graves' hyperthyroidism. The CDR3 is CASSRGTANYGYTF. The nucleotide sequence is TGTGCCAGCAGTCGCGGGACAGCAAACTATGGCTACACCTTC.